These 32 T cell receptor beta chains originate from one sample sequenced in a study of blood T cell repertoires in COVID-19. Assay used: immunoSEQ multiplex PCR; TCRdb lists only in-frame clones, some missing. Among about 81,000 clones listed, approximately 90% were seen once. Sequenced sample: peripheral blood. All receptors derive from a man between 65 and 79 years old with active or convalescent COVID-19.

CDR3 sequence (DNA): TGTGCCATCAGTGGCGAAACCGGGACAGGGTCCGTCGAAGCTGGAAACACCATATATTTT. This encodes CAISGETGTGSVEAGNTIYF. This chain uses TRBV10-3 with TRBJ1-3, with 9 bases fitting TRBD1. The V segment lost 4 bases and the J segment 2 bases; nucleotides outside the gene matches: 18. This CDR3 spans 20 amino acids. CDR1 ENHRY and CDR2 SYGVKD come from the germline V gene.

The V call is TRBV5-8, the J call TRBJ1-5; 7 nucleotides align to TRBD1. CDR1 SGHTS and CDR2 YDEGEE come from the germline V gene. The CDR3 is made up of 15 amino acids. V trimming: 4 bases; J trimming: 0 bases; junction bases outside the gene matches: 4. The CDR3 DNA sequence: TGTGCCAGCAGCACGGGACAGAGTAGCAATCAGCCCCAGCATTTT. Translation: CASSTGQSSNQPQHF.

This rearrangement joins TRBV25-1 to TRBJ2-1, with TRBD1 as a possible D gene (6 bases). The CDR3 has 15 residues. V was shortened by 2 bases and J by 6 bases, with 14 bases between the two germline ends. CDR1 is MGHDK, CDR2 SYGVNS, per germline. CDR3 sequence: CASSEGWGQGNEQFF. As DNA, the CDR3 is TGTGCCAGCAGTGAAGGGTGGGGGCAAGGCAATGAGCAGTTCTTC.

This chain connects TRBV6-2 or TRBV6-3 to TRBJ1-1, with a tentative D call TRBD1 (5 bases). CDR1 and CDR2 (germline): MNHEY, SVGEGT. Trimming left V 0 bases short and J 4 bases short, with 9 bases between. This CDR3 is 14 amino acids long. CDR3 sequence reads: CASSYSGRATEAFF. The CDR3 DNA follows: TGTGCCAGCAGTTACTCCGGCAGGGCCACTGAAGCTTTCTTT.

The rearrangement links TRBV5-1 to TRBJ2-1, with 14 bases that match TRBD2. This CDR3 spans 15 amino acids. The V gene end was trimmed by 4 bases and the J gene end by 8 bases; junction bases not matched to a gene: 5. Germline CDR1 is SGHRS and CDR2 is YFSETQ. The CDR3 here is CASSQTSGGADEQFF. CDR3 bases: TGCGCCAGCAGCCAGACTAGCGGGGGGGCCGATGAGCAGTTCTTC.

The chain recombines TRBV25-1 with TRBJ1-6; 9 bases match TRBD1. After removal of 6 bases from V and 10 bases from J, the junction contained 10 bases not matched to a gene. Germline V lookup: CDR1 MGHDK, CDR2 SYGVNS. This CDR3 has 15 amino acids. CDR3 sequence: CASSYRDRVGSPLHF. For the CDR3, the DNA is TGTGCCAGCAGCTACCGGGACAGGGTTGGATCACCCCTCCACTTT.

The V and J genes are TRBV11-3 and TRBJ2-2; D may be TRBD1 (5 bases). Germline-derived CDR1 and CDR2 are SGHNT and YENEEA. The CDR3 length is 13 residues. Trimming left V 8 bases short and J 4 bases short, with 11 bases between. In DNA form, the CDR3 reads TGTGCCAGCGGTTCTAGGGGCACCGGGGAGCTGTTTTTT. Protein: CASGSRGTGELFF.

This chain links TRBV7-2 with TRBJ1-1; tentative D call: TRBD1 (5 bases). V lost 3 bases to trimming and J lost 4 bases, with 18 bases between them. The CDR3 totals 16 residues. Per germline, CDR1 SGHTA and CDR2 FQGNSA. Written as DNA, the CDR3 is TGTGCCAGCAGCTTGCGACAGACAAAGGCCGGCACTGAAGCTTTCTTT. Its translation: CASSLRQTKAGTEAFF.

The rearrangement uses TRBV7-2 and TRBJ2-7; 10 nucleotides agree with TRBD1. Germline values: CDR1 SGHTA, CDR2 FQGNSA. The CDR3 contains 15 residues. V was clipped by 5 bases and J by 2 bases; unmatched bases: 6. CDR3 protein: CASSEGGTGAYEQYF. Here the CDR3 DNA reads TGTGCCAGCAGCGAAGGAGGGACAGGGGCCTACGAGCAGTACTTC. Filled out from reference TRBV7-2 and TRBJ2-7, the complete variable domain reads GAGVSQSPSNKVTEKGKDVELRCDPISGHTALYWYRQSLGQGLEFLIYFQGNSAPDKSGLPSDRFSAERTGGSVSTLTIQRTQQEDSAVYLCASSEGGTGAYEQYFGPGTRLTVT.

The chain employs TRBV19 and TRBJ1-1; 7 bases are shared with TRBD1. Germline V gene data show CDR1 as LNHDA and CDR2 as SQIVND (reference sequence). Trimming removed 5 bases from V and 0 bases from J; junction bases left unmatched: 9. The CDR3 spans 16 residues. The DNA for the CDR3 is TGTGCCAGTAGTGGGGGACAGAACCGAATGAACACTGAAGCTTTCTTT. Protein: CASSGGQNRMNTEAFF.

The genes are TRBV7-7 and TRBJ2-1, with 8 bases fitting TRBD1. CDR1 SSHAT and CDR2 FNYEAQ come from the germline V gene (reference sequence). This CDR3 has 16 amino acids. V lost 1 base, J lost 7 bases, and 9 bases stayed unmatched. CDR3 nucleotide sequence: TGTGCCAGCAGCTTAGGAGGACAGGGTTCACGAAATGAGCAGTTCTTC. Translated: CASSLGGQGSRNEQFF.

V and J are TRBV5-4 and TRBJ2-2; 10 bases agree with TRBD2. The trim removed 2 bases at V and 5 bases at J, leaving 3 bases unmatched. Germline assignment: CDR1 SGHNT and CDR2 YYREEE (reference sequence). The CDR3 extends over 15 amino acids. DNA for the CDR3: TGTGCCAGCAGCTTAGCGGGGGGGTTTACCGGGGAGCTGTTTTTT. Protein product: CASSLAGGFTGELFF. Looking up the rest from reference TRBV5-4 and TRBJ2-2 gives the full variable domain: ETGVTQSPTHLIKTRGQQVTLRCSSQSGHNTVSWYQQALGQGPQFIFQYYREEENGRGNFPPRFSGLQFPNYSSELNVNALELDDSALYLCASSLAGGFTGELFFGEGSRLTVL.

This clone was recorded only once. This CDR3 is CASSLPLAESTDTQYF. The CDR3 DNA follows: TGTGCCAGCAGTTTACCGCTAGCGGAAAGCACAGATACGCAGTATTTT. V usage is TRBV28 and J usage is TRBJ2-3; TRBD2 matches at 7 bases. Trimming removed 2 bases from V and 0 bases from J; junction bases left unmatched: 5. The CDR3 runs to 16 residues. Germline CDR1 reads MDHEN; CDR2 reads SYDVKM.

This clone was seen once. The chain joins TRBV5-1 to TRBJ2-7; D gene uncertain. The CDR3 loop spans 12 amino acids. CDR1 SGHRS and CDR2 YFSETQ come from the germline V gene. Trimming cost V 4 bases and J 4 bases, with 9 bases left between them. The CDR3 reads CASSPSGYEQYF. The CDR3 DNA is TGCGCCAGCAGCCCTTCCGGGTACGAGCAGTACTTC.

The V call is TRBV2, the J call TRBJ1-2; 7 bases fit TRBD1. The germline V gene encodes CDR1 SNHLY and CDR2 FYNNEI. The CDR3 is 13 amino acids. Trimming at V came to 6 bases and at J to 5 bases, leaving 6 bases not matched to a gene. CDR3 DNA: TGTGCCAGCAGGGCCCGGGACAGATATGGCTACACCTTC. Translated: CASRARDRYGYTF.

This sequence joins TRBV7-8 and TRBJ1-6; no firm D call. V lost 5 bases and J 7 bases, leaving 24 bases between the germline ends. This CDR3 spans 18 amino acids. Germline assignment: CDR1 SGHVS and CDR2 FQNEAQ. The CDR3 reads CASSPLFGDPNLNSPLHF. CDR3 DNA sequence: TGTGCCAGCAGCCCTTTATTCGGGGATCCAAACCTAAATTCACCCCTCCACTTT.

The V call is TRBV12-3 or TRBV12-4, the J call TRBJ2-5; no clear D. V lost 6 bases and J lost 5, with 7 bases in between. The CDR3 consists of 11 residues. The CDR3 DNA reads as TGTGCCAGCAGCAAATTCGAGACCCAGTACTTC. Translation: CASSKFETQYF.

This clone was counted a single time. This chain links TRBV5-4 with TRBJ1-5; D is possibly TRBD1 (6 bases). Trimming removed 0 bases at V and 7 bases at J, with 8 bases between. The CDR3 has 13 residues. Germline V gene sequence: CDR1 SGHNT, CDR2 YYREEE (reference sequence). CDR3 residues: CASSLDRAQPQHF. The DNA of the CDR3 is TGTGCCAGCAGCTTGGACAGGGCGCAGCCCCAGCATTTT.

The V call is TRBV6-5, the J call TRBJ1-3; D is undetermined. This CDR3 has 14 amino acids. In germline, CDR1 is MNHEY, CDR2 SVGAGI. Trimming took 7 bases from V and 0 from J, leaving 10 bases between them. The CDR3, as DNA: TGTGCCAGCAAGTTCAGAAGCTCTGGAAACACCATATATTTT. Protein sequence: CASKFRSSGNTIYF.

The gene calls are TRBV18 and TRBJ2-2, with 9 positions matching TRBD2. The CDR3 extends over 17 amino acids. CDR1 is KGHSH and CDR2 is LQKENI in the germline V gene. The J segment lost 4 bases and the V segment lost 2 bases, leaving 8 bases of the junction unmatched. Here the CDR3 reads CASSPTLTSGFTGELFF. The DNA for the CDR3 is TGTGCCAGCTCACCAACCTTGACTAGCGGATTCACCGGGGAGCTGTTTTTT.

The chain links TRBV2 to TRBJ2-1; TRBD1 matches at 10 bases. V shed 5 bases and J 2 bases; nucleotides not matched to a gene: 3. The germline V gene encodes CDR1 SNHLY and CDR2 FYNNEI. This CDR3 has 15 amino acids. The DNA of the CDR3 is TGTGCCAGCAGTCGACAGGGGGCTACCTACAATGAGCAGTTCTTC. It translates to CASSRQGATYNEQFF.

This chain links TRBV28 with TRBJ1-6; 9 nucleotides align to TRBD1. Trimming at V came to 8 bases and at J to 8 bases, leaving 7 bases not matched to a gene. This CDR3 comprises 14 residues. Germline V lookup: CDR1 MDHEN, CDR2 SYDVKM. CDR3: CASRRDREDSPLHF. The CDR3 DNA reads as TGTGCCAGCCGACGGGACAGGGAAGATTCACCCCTCCACTTT.

The CDR3 DNA is TGTGCCAGCAGTTCCCATCCCACAGATACGCAGTATTTT. Its protein is CASSSHPTDTQYF. The genes are TRBV12-3 or TRBV12-4 and TRBJ2-3; unclear D gene. This CDR3 contains 13 residues. V was cut by 4 bases and J by 2 bases, with 7 bases left in between.

CDR3 loop: CASSFRGPANYGYTF. DNA of the CDR3: TGTGCCAGCAGTTTCAGGGGGCCAGCTAACTATGGCTACACCTTC. V usage is TRBV27 and J usage is TRBJ1-2; TRBD1 matches at 8 bases. The germline V gene encodes CDR1 MNHEY and CDR2 SMNVEV (reference sequence). The CDR3 is 15 residues long. V gave up 3 bases and J gave up 0 bases; unmatched junction bases: 3.

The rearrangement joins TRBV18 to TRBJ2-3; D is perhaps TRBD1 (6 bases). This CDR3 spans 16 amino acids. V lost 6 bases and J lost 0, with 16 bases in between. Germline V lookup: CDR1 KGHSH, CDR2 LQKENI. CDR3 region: CASSRRTADSTDTQYF. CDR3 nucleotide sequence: TGTGCCAGCTCCCGAAGGACAGCAGATAGCACAGATACGCAGTATTTT.

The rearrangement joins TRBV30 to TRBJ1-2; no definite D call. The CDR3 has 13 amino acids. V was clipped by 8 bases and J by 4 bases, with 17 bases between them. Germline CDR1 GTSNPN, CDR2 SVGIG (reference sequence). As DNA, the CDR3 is TGTGCCGGAAAGCCGGGAATTGCCTATGGCTACACCTTC. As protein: CAGKPGIAYGYTF.

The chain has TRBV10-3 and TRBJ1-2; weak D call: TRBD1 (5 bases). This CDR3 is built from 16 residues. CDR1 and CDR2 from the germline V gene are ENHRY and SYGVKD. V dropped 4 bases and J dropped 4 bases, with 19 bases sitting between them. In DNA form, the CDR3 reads TGTGCCATCAGTGTGGGACTAAGCCTCTTCGGCTATGGCTACACCTTC. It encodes CAISVGLSLFGYGYTF.

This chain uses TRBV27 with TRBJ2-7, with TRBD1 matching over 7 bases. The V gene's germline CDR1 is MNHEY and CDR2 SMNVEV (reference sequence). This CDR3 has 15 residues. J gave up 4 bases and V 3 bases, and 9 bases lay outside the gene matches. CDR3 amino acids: CASSFSEGGAYEQYF. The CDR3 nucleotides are TGTGCCAGCAGTTTCTCCGAAGGGGGCGCGTACGAGCAGTACTTC.

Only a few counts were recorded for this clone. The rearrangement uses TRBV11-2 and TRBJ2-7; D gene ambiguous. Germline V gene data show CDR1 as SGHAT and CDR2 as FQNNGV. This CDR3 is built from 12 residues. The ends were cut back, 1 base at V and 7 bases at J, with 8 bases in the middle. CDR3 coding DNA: TGTGCCAGCAGCTTAGGTCCCATGGAGCAGTACTTC. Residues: CASSLGPMEQYF.

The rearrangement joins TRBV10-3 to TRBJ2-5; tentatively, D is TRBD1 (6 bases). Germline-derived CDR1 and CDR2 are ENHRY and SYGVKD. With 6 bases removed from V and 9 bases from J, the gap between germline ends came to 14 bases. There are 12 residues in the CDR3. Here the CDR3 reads CAIRSITGPQYF. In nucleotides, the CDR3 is TGTGCCATCAGAAGTATTACAGGGCCCCAGTACTTC.

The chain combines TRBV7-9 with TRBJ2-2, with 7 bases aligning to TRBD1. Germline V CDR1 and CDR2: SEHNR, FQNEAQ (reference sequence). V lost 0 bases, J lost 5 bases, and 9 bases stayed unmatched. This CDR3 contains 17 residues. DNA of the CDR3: TGTGCCAGCAGCTTAGCGAAACCCACCAGGGGGACCGGGGAGCTGTTTTTT. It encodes CASSLAKPTRGTGELFF.

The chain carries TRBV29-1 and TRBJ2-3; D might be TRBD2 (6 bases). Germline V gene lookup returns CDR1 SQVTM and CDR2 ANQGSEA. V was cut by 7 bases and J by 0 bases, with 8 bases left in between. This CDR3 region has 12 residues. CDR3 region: CSAGRSTDTQYF. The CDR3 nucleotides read TGCAGCGCTGGGAGGAGCACAGATACGCAGTATTTT.